The clone carrying this TCR beta chain was counted only a few times. Its matching antigen is unknown. Unique molecular identifiers tagged the TCRbeta library. TCRdb reprocessed the PCR reads via MiXCR and lists one record per CDR3 protein. The repertoire has around 6,100 distinct CDR3 sequences, under 20% of them found once; the top ten carry around 13%. The sample comes from a study of T-cell reconstitution after alpha-beta-depleted transplantation in children. Study findings and constraints: Surviving thymic progenitors and recipient T cells were the source of high TCRbeta diversity at day 60 in some patients. After one year, T-cell counts and TCRbeta diversity mostly came from new T cells.

Per the germline V gene, CDR1 is KGHDR and CDR2 is SFDVKD. V lost 9 bases to trimming and J lost 4 bases; unmatched junction nucleotides: 12. This CDR3 comprises 18 residues. This clonotype was obtained from a male patient aged 5 to 17 who had a stem cell transplant for acute myeloid leukemia, so the T cells may come from the graft donor. Sequencing used PBMCs, mostly from graft donor cells, obtained 60 days after TCRalphabeta/CD19-depleted stem cell transplant. The chain couples TRBV24-1 to TRBJ2-1, with 15 bases matching TRBD2. This chain's CDR3 is CATFRWTSGRAQYNEQFF. The CDR3 DNA reads as TGTGCCACCTTCAGGTGGACTAGCGGGAGGGCCCAATACAATGAGCAGTTCTTC.